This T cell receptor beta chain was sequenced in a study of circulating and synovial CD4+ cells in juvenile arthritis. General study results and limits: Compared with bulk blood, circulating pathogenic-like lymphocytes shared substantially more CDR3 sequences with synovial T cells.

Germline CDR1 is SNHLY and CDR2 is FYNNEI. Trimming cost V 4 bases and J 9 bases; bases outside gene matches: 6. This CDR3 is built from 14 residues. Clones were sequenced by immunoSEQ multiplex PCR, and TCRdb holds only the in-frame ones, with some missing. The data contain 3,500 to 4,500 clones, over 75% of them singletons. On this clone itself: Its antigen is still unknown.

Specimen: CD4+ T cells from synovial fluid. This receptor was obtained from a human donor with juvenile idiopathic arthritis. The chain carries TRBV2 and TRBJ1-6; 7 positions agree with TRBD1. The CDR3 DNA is TGTGCCAGCAGTGGCGGACAGGTTTCTTCACCCCTCCACTTT. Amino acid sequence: CASSGGQVSSPLHF.